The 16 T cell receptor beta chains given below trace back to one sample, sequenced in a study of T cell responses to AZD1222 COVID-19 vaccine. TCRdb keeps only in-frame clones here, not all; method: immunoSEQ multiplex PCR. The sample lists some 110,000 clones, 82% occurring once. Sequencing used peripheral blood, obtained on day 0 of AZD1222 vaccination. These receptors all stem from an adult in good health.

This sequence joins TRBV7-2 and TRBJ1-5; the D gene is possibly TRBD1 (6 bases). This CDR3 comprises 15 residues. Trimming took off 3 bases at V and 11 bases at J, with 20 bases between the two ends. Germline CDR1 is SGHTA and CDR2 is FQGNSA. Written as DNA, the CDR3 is TGTGCCAGCAGCTTGAGCATCTCGGGGGCGACGGCCCAGCATTTT. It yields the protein CASSLSISGATAQHF.

CDR3 loop: CASSVGSGGPYNEQFF. As DNA, the CDR3 is TGTGCCAGCAGCGTAGGGTCAGGGGGTCCCTACAATGAGCAGTTCTTC. The rearrangement joins TRBV9 to TRBJ2-1; 7 bases map to TRBD1. V dropped 0 bases and J dropped 2; count of bases not matched to a gene: 5. This CDR3 spans 16 amino acids. Germline V gene sequence: CDR1 SGDLS, CDR2 YYNGEE.

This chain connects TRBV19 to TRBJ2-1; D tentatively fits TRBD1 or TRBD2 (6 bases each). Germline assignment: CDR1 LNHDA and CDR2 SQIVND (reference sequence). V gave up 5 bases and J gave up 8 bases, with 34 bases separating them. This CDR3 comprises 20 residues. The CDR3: CASSPPRRTEEGLLRHEQFF. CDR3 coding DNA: TGTGCCAGTAGTCCCCCTCGGAGGACAGAGGAAGGACTATTAAGGCATGAGCAGTTCTTC.

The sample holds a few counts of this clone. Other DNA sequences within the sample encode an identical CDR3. The CDR3 bases are TGTGCCAGCAGCTTAGGGGGACCTGAAGCTTTCTTT. Its translation: CASSLGGPEAFF. The rearrangement links TRBV11-2 to TRBJ1-1; D is perhaps TRBD1 (5 bases). The CDR3 runs 12 residues. V lost 1 base and J lost 6, with 6 bases in between. Germline V gives CDR1 SGHAT, CDR2 FQNNGV. Combining the CDR3 with reference TRBV11-2 and TRBJ1-1 gives the whole variable domain EAGVAQSPRYKIIEKRQSVAFWCNPISGHATLYWYQQILGQGPKLLIQFQNNGVVDDSQLPKDRFSAERLKGVDSTLKIQPAKLEDSAVYLCASSLGGPEAFFGQGTRLTVV.

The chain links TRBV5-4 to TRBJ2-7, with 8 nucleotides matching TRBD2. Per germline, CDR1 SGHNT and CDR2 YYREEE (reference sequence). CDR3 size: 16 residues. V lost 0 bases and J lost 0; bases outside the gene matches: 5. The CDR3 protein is CASSLEPGLVSYEQYF. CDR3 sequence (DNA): TGTGCCAGCAGCTTGGAACCGGGACTAGTCTCCTACGAGCAGTACTTC.

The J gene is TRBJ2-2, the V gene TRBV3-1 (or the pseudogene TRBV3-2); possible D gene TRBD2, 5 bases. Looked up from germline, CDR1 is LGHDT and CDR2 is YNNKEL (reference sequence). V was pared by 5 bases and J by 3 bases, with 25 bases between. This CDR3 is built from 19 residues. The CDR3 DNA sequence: TGTGCCAGCAGCAAAACAAGTGGGAGAGCGCCTTGGGACACCGGGGAGCTGTTTTTT. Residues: CASSKTSGRAPWDTGELFF.

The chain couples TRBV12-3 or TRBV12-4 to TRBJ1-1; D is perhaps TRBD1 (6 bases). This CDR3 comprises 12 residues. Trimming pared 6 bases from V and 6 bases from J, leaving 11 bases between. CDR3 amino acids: CASRQGVAEAFF. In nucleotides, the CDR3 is TGTGCCAGCAGACAGGGAGTGGCTGAAGCTTTCTTT.

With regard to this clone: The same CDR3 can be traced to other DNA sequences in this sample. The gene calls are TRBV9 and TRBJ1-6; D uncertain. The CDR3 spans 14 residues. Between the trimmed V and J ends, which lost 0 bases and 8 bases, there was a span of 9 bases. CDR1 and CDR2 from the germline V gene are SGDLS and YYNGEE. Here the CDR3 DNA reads TGTGCCAGCAGCGTAGGCGGCTTTGATTCACCCCTCCACTTT. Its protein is CASSVGGFDSPLHF.

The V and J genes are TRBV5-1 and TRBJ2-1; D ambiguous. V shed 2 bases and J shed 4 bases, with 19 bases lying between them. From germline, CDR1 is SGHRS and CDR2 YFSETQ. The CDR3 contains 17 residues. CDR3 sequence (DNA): TGCGCCAGCAGCTTCGGTGGTGGGGTAGTAACTTACAATGAGCAGTTCTTC. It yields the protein CASSFGGGVVTYNEQFF.

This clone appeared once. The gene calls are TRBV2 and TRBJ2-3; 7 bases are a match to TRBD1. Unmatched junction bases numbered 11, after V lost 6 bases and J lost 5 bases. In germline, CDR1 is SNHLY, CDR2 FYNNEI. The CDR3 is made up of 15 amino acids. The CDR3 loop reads CASSPTSTGIDTQYF. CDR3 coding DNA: TGTGCCAGCAGCCCCACCTCGACAGGGATAGATACGCAGTATTTT.

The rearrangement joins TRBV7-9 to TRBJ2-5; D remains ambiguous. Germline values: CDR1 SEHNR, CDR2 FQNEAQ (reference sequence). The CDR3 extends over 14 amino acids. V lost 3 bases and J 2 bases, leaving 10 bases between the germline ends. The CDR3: CASSLPPWQETQYF. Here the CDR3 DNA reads TGTGCCAGCAGCTTGCCTCCATGGCAAGAGACCCAGTACTTC.

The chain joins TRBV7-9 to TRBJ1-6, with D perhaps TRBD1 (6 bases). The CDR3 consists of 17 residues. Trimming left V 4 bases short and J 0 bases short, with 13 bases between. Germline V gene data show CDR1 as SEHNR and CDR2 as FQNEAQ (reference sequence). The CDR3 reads CASSSRDTSSYNSPLHF. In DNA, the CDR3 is TGTGCCAGCAGCTCTCGGGACACCAGCTCCTATAATTCACCCCTCCACTTT.

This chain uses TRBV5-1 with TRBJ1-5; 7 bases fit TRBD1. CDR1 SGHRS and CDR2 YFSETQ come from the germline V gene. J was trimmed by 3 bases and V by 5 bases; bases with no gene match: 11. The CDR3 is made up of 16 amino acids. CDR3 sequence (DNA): TGCGCCAGCAGTATTGGGTCAGGGGGAGTCAATCAGCCCCAGCATTTT. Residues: CASSIGSGGVNQPQHF.

Here the CDR3 reads CASSLVGSSGNTIYF. CDR3 nucleotide sequence: TGCGCCAGCAGCTTGGTGGGCAGCTCTGGAAACACCATATATTTT. The V gene is TRBV5-1, the J gene TRBJ1-3; no firm D call. The germline CDR1 and CDR2 sequences are SGHRS and YFSETQ. This CDR3 is built from 15 residues. Trimming pared 0 bases from V and 0 bases from J, leaving 7 bases between.

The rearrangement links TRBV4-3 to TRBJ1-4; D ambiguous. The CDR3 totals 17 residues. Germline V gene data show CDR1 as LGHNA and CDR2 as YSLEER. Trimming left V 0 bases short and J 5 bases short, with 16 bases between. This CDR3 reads CASSQDNGWQSNEKLFF. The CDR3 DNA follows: TGCGCCAGCAGCCAAGATAACGGGTGGCAGAGCAATGAAAAACTGTTTTTT.

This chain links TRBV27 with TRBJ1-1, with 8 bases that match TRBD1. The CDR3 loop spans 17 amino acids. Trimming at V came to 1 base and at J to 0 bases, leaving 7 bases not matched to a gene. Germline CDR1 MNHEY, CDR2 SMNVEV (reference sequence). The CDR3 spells CASSLLGQASMNTEAFF. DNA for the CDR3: TGTGCCAGCAGTTTATTGGGACAGGCTTCCATGAACACTGAAGCTTTCTTT.